Each of the 17 T cell receptor beta chains below was sequenced from the same sample in a study of high-grade serous ovarian cancer treatment subgroups. The repertoire was sequenced with immunoSEQ multiplex PCR; TCRdb's copy has only in-frame clones and lacks some. The profile covers approximately 180 clones, with over 60% appearing a single time and roughly a quarter taken by the ten largest. Tumor tissue was taken before any definitive surgery or chemotherapy was given. Sequencing was carried out using tumor tissue. These receptors all stem from a human donor with high-grade serous ovarian cancer.

J is TRBJ2-7 and V is TRBV11-1; 9 nucleotides line up with TRBD2. This CDR3 has 16 residues. Trimming removed 2 bases from V and 5 bases from J; junction bases left unmatched: 10. Germline CDR1 SGHAT, CDR2 FQDESV (reference sequence). The CDR3 reads CASSLTGGRAWNEQYF. As DNA, the CDR3 is TGTGCCAGCAGCTTAACTGGCGGGAGGGCCTGGAACGAGCAGTACTTC.

The chain is built from TRBV6-8 and TRBJ1-4; D gene unclear. This CDR3 is 11 amino acids long. Trimming pared 11 bases from V and 1 base from J, leaving 5 bases between. CDR1 and CDR2 (germline): MNHGY, SAAAGT. CDR3 sequence (DNA): TGTGCCGTTGGAACTAATGAAAAACTGTTTTTT. Its translation: CAVGTNEKLFF.

This chain connects TRBV27 to TRBJ2-7, with D possibly matching TRBD2 (5 bases). Between the trimmed V and J ends, which lost 0 bases and 5 bases, there was a span of 11 bases. The CDR3 totals 14 residues. Germline CDR1 is MNHEY and CDR2 is SMNVEV (reference sequence). In DNA form, the CDR3 reads TGTGCCAGCAGTTTATCCCGTGTCGGGGACGAGCAGTACTTC. Amino acid sequence: CASSLSRVGDEQYF.

V gene TRBV7-8 combines with J gene TRBJ1-3; 9 bases align to TRBD1. Germline-derived CDR1 and CDR2 are SGHVS and FQNEAQ. The CDR3 has 14 residues. V gave up 5 bases and J gave up 4 bases; unmatched junction bases: 3. CDR3 nucleotide sequence: TGTGCCAGCAGCCCCGGGACAGGGGGAAACACCATATATTTT. Translating it yields CASSPGTGGNTIYF.

The chain has TRBV2 and TRBJ2-1; no clear D. CDR1 and CDR2 (germline): SNHLY, FYNNEI. The CDR3 is made up of 12 amino acids. Trimming pared 5 bases from V and 6 bases from J, leaving 8 bases between. The DNA of the CDR3 is TGTGCCAGCAGTTACATGGGCAATGAGCAGTTCTTC. Translating it yields CASSYMGNEQFF.

The CDR3 DNA reads as TGCGCCAGCAGCCAAGGACAGGGGCGGGGGGCCTACGAGCAGTACTTC. The encoded protein is CASSQGQGRGAYEQYF. V is TRBV4-1 and J is TRBJ2-7; D might be TRBD1 or TRBD2, each matching 8 bases. CDR1 is MGHRA, CDR2 YSYEKL, per germline. Trimming removed 1 base at V and 2 bases at J, with 15 bases between. The CDR3 spans 16 residues.

The chain is built from TRBV4-2 and TRBJ2-7; D could derive from TRBD1 or TRBD2 (5 bases each). There are 13 residues in the CDR3. The germline V gene encodes CDR1 LGHNA and CDR2 YNFKEQ. Between the trimmed V and J ends, which lost 6 bases and 2 bases, there was a span of 11 bases. The CDR3 reads CASSQGPTYEQYF. CDR3 DNA: TGTGCCAGCAGTCAGGGACCGACCTACGAGCAGTACTTC.

This CDR3 is CASSLAGGYEQYF. The CDR3 coding sequence is TGTGCCAGCAGCTTAGCAGGGGGCTACGAGCAGTACTTC. The chain joins TRBV7-9 to TRBJ2-7; D is possibly TRBD1 (6 bases). Germline assignment: CDR1 SEHNR and CDR2 FQNEAQ (reference sequence). Trimming left V 0 bases short and J 3 bases short, with 6 bases between. The CDR3 extends over 13 amino acids. Drawing the rest from reference TRBV7-9 and TRBJ2-7, the complete variable domain is DTGVSQNPRHKITKRGQNVTFRCDPISEHNRLYWYRQTLGQGPEFLTYFQNEAQLEKSRLLSDRFSAERPKGSFSTLEIQRTEQGDSAMYLCASSLAGGYEQYFGPGTRLTVT.

The chain has TRBV7-6 and TRBJ2-5, with D perhaps matching TRBD1 (5 bases). The CDR3 length is 15 residues. Per germline, CDR1 SGHVS and CDR2 FNYEAQ. Trimming took 5 bases from V and 5 from J, leaving 18 bases between them. In DNA form, the CDR3 reads TGTGCCAGCAGCCCCCCTGGACGACCAGGGGAGACCCAGTACTTC. This sequence encodes CASSPPGRPGETQYF. Looking up the rest from reference TRBV7-6 and TRBJ2-5 gives the full variable domain: GAGVSQSPRYKVTKRGQDVALRCDPISGHVSLYWYRQALGQGPEFLTYFNYEAQQDKSGLPNDRFSAERPEGSISTLTIQRTEQRDSAMYRCASSPPGRPGETQYFGPGTRLLVL.

This clone came up a few times. The J gene is TRBJ1-4, the V gene TRBV2; 9 bases align to TRBD1. This CDR3 has 14 residues. CDR1 and CDR2 from the germline V gene are SNHLY and FYNNEI. V was clipped by 9 bases and J by 0 bases; unmatched bases: 2. CDR3 amino acids: CASWTGATNEKLFF. The CDR3 DNA follows: TGTGCCAGTTGGACAGGGGCAACTAATGAAAAACTGTTTTTT.

The chain employs TRBV11-2 and TRBJ2-5; TRBD1 aligns across 10 bases. Germline trimming cut 5 bases from V and 5 bases from J; bases unmatched to any gene: 8. Per the germline V gene, CDR1 is SGHAT and CDR2 is FQNNGV. This CDR3 has 15 residues. The CDR3 DNA reads TGTGCCAGCAGCCCACGACAGGGGGCCGGGGAGACCCAGTACTTC. Its protein is CASSPRQGAGETQYF.

The V and J genes are TRBV2 and TRBJ1-2; D not certain. From germline, CDR1 is SNHLY and CDR2 FYNNEI. The CDR3 covers 13 residues. V was clipped by 10 bases and J by 3 bases, with 15 bases between them. This chain's CDR3 is CAIRTERDYGYTF. The DNA of the CDR3 is TGTGCCATTCGGACGGAGCGTGACTATGGCTACACCTTC. Based on the CDR3 plus reference TRBV2 and TRBJ1-2, the full variable domain is EPEVTQTPSHQVTQMGQEVILRCVPISNHLYFYWYRQILGQKVEFLVSFYNNEISEKSEIFDDQFSVERPDGSNFTLKIRSTKLEDSAMYFCAIRTERDYGYTFGSGTRLTVV.

This chain uses TRBV7-2 with TRBJ1-3, with 7 nucleotides matching TRBD1. The germline V gene has CDR1 SGHTA and CDR2 FQGNSA. The CDR3 consists of 14 residues. The V gene end was trimmed by 7 bases and the J gene end by 0 bases; junction bases not matched to a gene: 3. CDR3 bases: TGTGCCAGCATTGGACAGGACTCTGGAAACACCATATATTTT. As protein: CASIGQDSGNTIYF.

The chain uses TRBV27 and TRBJ1-2, with D unresolved. Germline CDR1 and CDR2: MNHEY and SMNVEV (reference sequence). There are 14 residues in the CDR3. Deletions cut 0 bases from V and 4 bases from J, with 9 bases between. This CDR3 reads CASSLSGGFYGYTF. CDR3 coding DNA: TGTGCCAGCAGTTTATCAGGAGGGTTCTATGGCTACACCTTC.

This chain uses TRBV19 with TRBJ2-3; possibly TRBD2 for D (5 bases). Deletions cut 2 bases from V and 0 bases from J, with 9 bases between. CDR1 LNHDA and CDR2 SQIVND come from the germline V gene (reference sequence). The CDR3 extends over 15 amino acids. CDR3 sequence: CASSIRLSSTDTQYF. In DNA form, the CDR3 reads TGTGCCAGTAGTATACGACTAAGTAGCACAGATACGCAGTATTTT. Combining the CDR3 with reference TRBV19 and TRBJ2-3 gives the whole variable domain DGGITQSPKYLFRKEGQNVTLSCEQNLNHDAMYWYRQDPGQGLRLIYYSQIVNDFQKGDIAEGYSVSREKKESFPLTVTSAQKNPTAFYLCASSIRLSSTDTQYFGPGTRLTVL.

The chain carries TRBV7-8 and TRBJ2-3; D is unclear. The CDR3 sequence is 11 residues long. Between the trimmed V and J ends, which lost 8 bases and 6 bases, there was a span of 9 bases. Germline lookup yields CDR1 SGHVS and CDR2 FQNEAQ. CDR3: CASGLGDTQYF. CDR3 sequence (DNA): TGTGCCAGCGGGCTGGGGGATACGCAGTATTTT.

V gene TRBV9 combines with J gene TRBJ2-1, with TRBD1 identical over 10 bases. Trimming cost V 3 bases and J 5 bases; bases outside gene matches: 5. The CDR3 has 15 amino acids. CDR1 SGDLS and CDR2 YYNGEE come from the germline V gene. CDR3 nucleotides: TGTGCCAGCAGCGGTGGGGACAGGGGCCACAATGAGCAGTTCTTC. Translated: CASSGGDRGHNEQFF.